This T cell receptor beta chain was identified during a study of beta chain features in type 1 diabetes. Across the whole study: Taken together, all samples contributed around 100,000,000 examined sorted cells.

Comment on this clone: Antigen: not known.

Study-wide results and limits: The naive, central memory and Treg TCRB repertoires of patients appeared to be more similar to one another than those of healthy donors. When VDJ junctions were examined, type 1 diabetes patients showed fewer insertions and more deletions.

Expressed TCRB transcripts were sequenced, since all the RNA that had been isolated was reverse transcribed. TCRdb keeps only in-frame clones here, not all; method: immunoSEQ multiplex PCR. The table shows 860,000 or so clones, with 17% occurring only once. J was trimmed by 5 bases and V by 2 bases; bases with no gene match: 6. The CDR3 contains 15 residues. Germline CDR1 is SGHAT and CDR2 is FQNNGV. The sequenced material came from naive CD4+ T cells from blood. This receptor was taken from a young woman in good health. The chain joins TRBV11-2 to TRBJ2-3; 8 bases line up with TRBD2. CDR3 sequence (DNA): TGTGCCAGCAGCTTACAAGCGGGAGCTAAAGATACGCAGTATTTT. Its translation is CASSLQAGAKDTQYF.